Listed below are T cell receptor beta chains from one sample, sequenced in a study of shared clonotypes between healthy human individuals. TCRdb's copy holds only in-frame clones and misses some; the assay was immunoSEQ multiplex PCR. The sample has over a million clones; about 80% are singletons. Sequenced: memory CD4+ T cells from PBMCs. The source is a man aged 18 to 35 in good health. Some clones in this sample may be carry-over from other donors' samples. CDR3s include the opening cysteine and the closing phenylalanine or tryptophan. A D gene is named only where the DNA matches it firmly. The size field is filled for only some rows; it gives once, few, many or a size class.

clone_size	v_call	cdr3_length	j_call	d_call	cdr3_nt	cdr3_aa
few	TRBV6-5	14	TRBJ1-2	.	TGTGCCAGCAGTGCCCCTGGGGGCGTCTATGGCTACACCTTC	CASSAPGGVYGYTF
.	TRBV5-6	14	TRBJ2-5	.	TGTGCCAGCAGCCCCGGCCCCCGGCAAGAGACCCAGTACTTC	CASSPGPRQETQYF
.	TRBV5-5	13	TRBJ2-7	TRBD1	TGTGCCAGCAGCTTGCTGACAGGGCTCGAGCAGTACTTC	CASSLLTGLEQYF
.	TRBV2	15	TRBJ1-2	TRBD1	TGTGCCAGCAGTGGGGACTCGGGACAGATCTATGGCTACACCTTC	CASSGDSGQIYGYTF
.	TRBV19	17	TRBJ1-5	TRBD1	TGTGCCAGTAGTACGTGGACAGGGGGCTTAAAGGATCAGCCCCAGCATTTT	CASSTWTGGLKDQPQHF
few	TRBV6-5	16	TRBJ1-2	TRBD1	TGTGCCAGCAGTTACCCTCCGGGACAGGGTAACTATGGCTACACCTTC	CASSYPPGQGNYGYTF
.	TRBV7-3	17	TRBJ2-3	.	TGTGCCAGCAGCTCCGGGCCCGGGGAGTCGATAGGGGGTACGCAGTATTTT	CASSSGPGESIGGTQYF
.	TRBV30	15	TRBJ2-3	.	TGTGCCTGGAGTGTACCAGGGGAGGTTCTCGATACGCAGTATTTT	CAWSVPGEVLDTQYF
.	TRBV7-9	18	TRBJ2-1	.	TGTGCCAGCAGCATGGAACTGAGCTGGGCCGGGACGTACAATGAGCAGTTCTTC	CASSMELSWAGTYNEQFF
once	TRBV9	15	TRBJ2-3	.	TGTGCCAGCAGCGTAGCTCCAGTCCAGACAGATACGCAGTATTTT	CASSVAPVQTDTQYF
.	TRBV27	22	TRBJ2-2	TRBD2	TGTGCCAGCAGTTTGTTTTCCAAACCCTGGGAGCGGGAGAAGGGGGACACCGGGGAGCTGTTTTTT	CASSLFSKPWEREKGDTGELFF
.	TRBV28	11	TRBJ2-4	.	TGTGCCAGCCTCGACGGGAACATTCAGTACTTC	CASLDGNIQYF
few	TRBV6-6	16	TRBJ2-5	TRBD2	TGTGCCAGCAGTTACGGGGTAGCGGGAAAGCAAGAGACCCAGTACTTC	CASSYGVAGKQETQYF
once	TRBV27	15	TRBJ2-3	.	TGTGCCAGCAGTCTTCGGGACGGTCGCACAGATACGCAGTATTTT	CASSLRDGRTDTQYF
.	TRBV30	14	TRBJ1-6	TRBD1	TGTGCCTGGTCCCTTCGGACAGGGACTTCACCCCTCCACTTT	CAWSLRTGTSPLHF
.	TRBV19	16	TRBJ1-2	.	TGTGCCAGTCTACTAACAGGGATCGGACCGAACTATGGCTACACCTTC	CASLLTGIGPNYGYTF
.	TRBV7-2	13	TRBJ2-7	.	TGTGCCAGCAGCTTAGCTCGTTTCTACGAGCAGTACTTC	CASSLARFYEQYF
.	TRBV6-6	15	TRBJ2-1	TRBD2	TGTGCCAGCAGTTACTTCGGAGCGGGAGAAAATGAGCAGTTCTTC	CASSYFGAGENEQFF
.	TRBV2	15	TRBJ1-4	.	TGTGCCAGCAGTTCCGAGGGGAGTCGGAATGAAAAACTGTTTTTT	CASSSEGSRNEKLFF
.	TRBV7-6	16	TRBJ2-1	TRBD1	TGTGCCAGCAGCATAGGGACAGGGCGGCCCTACAATGAGCAGTTCTTC	CASSIGTGRPYNEQFF
.	TRBV11-2	15	TRBJ2-5	.	TGTGCCAGCAGCCTTGGGGACACCCTCCAAGAGACCCAGTACTTC	CASSLGDTLQETQYF
.	TRBV6-5	14	TRBJ1-1	.	TGTGCCAGCCGACCTTCCGTATTTTTGGCTGAAGCTTTCTTT	CASRPSVFLAEAFF
.	TRBV7-9	15	TRBJ2-5	TRBD1	TGTGCCAGCAGCCCTGCACAGGGGGCCCGGGAGACCCAGTACTTC	CASSPAQGARETQYF